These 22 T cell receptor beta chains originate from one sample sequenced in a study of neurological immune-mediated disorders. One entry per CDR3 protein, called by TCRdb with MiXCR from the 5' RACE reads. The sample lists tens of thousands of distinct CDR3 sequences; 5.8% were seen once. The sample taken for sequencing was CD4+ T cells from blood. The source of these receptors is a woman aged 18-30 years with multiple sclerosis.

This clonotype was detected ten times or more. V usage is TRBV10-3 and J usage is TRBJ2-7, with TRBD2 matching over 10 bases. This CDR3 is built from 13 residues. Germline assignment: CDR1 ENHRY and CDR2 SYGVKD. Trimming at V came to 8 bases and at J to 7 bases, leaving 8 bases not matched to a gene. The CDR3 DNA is TGTGCCATCTCTGCTAGCGGGAGTGTAGAGCAGTACGTC. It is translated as CAISASGSVEQYV.

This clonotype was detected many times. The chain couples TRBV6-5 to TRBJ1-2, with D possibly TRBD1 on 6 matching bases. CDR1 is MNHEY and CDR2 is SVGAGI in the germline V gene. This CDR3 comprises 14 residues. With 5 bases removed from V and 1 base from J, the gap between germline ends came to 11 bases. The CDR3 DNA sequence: TGTGCCAGCAGTCTCGGGGGCAGTAACTATGGCTACACCTTC. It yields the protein CASSLGGSNYGYTF.

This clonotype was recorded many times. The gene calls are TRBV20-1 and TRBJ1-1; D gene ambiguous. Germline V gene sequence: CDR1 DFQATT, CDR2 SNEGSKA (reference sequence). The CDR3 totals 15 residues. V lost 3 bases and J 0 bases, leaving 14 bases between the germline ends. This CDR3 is CSASDRGTMNTEAFF. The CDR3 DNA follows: TGCAGTGCTAGCGACCGAGGTACGATGAACACTGAAGCTTTCTTT.

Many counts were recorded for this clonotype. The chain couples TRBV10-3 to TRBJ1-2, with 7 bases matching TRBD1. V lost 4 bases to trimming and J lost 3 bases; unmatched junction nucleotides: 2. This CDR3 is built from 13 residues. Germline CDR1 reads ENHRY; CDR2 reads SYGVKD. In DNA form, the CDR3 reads TGTGCCATCAGTGTAACAGGGGACTATGGCTACACCTTC. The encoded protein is CAISVTGDYGYTF.

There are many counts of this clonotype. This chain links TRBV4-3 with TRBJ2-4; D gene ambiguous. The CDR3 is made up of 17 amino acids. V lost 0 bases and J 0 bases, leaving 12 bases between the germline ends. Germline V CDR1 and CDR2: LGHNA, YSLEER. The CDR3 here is CASSQDRAVIAKNIQYF. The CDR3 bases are TGCGCCAGCAGCCAAGATAGGGCGGTCATAGCCAAAAACATTCAGTACTTC.

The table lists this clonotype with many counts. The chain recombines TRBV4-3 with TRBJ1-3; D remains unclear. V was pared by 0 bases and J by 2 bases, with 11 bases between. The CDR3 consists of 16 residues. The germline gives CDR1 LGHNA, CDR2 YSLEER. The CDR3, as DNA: TGCGCCAGCAGCCAAGATTATGGGAACCCTGGAAACACCATATATTTT. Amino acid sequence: CASSQDYGNPGNTIYF.

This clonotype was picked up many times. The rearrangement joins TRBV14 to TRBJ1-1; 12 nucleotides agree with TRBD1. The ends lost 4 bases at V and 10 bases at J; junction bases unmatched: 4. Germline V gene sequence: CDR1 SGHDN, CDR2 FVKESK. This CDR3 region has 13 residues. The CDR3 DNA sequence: TGTGCCAGCAGCCGGGACAGGGGGCTCGGAGCTTTCTTT. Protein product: CASSRDRGLGAFF. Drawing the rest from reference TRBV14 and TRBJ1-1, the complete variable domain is EAGVTQFPSHSVIEKGQTVTLRCDPISGHDNLYWYRRVMGKEIKFLLHFVKESKQDESGMPNNRFLAERTGGTYSTLKVQPAELEDSGVYFCASSRDRGLGAFFGQGTRLTVV.

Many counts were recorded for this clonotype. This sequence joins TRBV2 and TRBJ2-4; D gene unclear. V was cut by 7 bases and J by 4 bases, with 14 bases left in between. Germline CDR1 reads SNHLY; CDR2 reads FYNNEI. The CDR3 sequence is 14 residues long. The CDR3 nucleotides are TGTGCCAGCACGGGTGGTCGTAGAAAAAACATTCAGTACTTC. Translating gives CASTGGRRKNIQYF.

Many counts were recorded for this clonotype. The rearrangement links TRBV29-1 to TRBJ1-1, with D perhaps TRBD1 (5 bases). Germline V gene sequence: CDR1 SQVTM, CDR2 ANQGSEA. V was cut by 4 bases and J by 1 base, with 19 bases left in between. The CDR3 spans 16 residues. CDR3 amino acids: CSVVPGLFSRNTEAFF. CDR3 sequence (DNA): TGCAGCGTTGTTCCAGGGTTGTTTTCCCGGAACACTGAAGCTTTCTTT.

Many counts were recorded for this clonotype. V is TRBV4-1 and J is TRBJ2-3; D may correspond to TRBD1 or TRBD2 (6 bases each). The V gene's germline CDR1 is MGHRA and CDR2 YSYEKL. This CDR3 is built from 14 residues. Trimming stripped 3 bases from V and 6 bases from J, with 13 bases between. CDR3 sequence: CASSHPGASDTQYF. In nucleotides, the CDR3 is TGCGCCAGCAGCCACCCGGGGGCGTCGGATACGCAGTATTTT.

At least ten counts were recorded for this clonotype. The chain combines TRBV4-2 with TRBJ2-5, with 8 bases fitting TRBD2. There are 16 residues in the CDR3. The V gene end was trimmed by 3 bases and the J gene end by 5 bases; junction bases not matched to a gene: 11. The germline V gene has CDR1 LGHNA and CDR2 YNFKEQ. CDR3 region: CASSHPRGQREETQYF. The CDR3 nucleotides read TGTGCCAGCAGCCACCCCCGCGGGCAGCGGGAGGAGACCCAGTACTTC.

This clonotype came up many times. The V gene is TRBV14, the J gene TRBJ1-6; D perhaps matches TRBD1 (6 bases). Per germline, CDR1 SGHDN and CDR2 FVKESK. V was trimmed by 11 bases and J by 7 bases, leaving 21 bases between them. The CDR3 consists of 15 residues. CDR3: CASSGQSWANSPLHF. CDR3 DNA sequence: TGTGCCTCAAGTGGACAGTCGTGGGCCAATTCACCCCTCCACTTT.

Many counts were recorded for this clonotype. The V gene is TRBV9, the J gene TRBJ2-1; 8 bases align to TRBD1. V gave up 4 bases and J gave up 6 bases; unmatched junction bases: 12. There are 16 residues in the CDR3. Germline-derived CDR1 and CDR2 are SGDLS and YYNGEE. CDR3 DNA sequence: TGTGCCAGCAGCAAGATGAGGACAGGGCCAGGCAATGAGCAGTTCTTC. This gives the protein CASSKMRTGPGNEQFF.

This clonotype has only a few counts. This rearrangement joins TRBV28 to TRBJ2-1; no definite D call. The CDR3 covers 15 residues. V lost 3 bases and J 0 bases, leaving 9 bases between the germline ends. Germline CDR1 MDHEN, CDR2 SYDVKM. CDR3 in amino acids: CASSFGDLSYNEQFF. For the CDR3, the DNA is TGTGCCAGCAGTTTTGGCGATCTCTCCTACAATGAGCAGTTCTTC.

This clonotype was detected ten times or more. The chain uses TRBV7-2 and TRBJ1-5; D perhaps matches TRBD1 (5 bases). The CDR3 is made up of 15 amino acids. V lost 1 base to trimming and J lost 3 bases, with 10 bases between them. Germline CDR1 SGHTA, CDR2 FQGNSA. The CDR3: CASSLVQGLNQPQHF. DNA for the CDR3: TGTGCCAGCAGCTTAGTTCAGGGCCTCAATCAGCCCCAGCATTTT.

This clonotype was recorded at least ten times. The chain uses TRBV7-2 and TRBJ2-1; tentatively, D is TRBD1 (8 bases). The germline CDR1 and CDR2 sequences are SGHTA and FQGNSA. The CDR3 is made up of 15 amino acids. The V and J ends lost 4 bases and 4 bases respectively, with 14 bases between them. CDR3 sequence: CASSSGQGGYNEQFF. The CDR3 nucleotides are TGTGCCAGCAGCTCCGGACAGGGAGGGTACAATGAGCAGTTCTTC.

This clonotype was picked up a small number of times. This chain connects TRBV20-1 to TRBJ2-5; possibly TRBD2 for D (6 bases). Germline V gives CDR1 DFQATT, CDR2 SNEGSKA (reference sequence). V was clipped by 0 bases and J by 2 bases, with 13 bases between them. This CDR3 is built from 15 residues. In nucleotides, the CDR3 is TGCAGTGCTAGAGAGAGGGAGGACCTACAAGAGACCCAGTACTTC. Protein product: CSAREREDLQETQYF.

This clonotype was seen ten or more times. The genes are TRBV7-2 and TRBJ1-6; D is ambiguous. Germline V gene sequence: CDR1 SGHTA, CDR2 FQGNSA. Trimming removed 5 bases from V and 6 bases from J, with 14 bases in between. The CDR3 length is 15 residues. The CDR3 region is CASSVDGISNSPLHF. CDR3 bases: TGTGCCAGCAGCGTCGACGGTATTTCTAATTCACCCCTCCACTTT.

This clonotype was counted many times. CDR3 in amino acids: CASSLGTGSANTEAFF. The CDR3 bases are TGCGCCAGCAGCTTGGGCACAGGGAGCGCTAACACTGAAGCTTTCTTT. V usage is TRBV5-1 and J usage is TRBJ1-1, with TRBD1 as a possible D gene (6 bases). Germline CDR1 SGHRS, CDR2 YFSETQ. This CDR3 spans 16 amino acids. V was shortened by 0 bases and J by 2 bases, with 14 bases between the two germline ends.

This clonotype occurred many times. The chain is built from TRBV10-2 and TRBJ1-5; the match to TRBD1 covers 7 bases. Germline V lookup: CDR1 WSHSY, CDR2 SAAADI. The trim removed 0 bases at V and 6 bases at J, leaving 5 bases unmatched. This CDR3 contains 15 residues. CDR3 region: CASSESTGQGQPQHF. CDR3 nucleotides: TGCGCCAGCAGTGAGTCGACAGGGCAGGGTCAGCCCCAGCATTTT.

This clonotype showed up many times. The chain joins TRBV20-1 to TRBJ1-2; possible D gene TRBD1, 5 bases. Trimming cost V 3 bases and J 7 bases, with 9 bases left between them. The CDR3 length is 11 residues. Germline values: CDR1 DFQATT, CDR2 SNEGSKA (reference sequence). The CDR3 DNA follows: TGCAGTGCTAGTAGGGGCTCTGGCTACACCTTC. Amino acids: CSASRGSGYTF.

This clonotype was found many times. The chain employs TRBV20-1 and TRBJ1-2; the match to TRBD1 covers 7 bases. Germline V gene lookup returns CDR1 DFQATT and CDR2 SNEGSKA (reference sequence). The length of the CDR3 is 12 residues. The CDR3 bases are TGCAGAACAGGACAGGAAAACTATGGCTACACCTTC. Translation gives CRTGQENYGYTF.